One sample yielded the 2 T cell receptor beta chains listed below, sequenced in a study of technical replicates of blood from several donors. Sequencing was performed with immunoSEQ multiplex PCR; in TCRdb, only in-frame clones are kept and a portion is missing. The table shows around 92,000 clones, with approximately 95% occurring only once. Material: T cells isolated from PBMCs. The receptors were gathered from a human donor in good health.

The J gene is TRBJ2-7, the V gene TRBV29-1, with 12 bases lining up with TRBD2. The CDR3 spans 16 residues. CDR1 and CDR2 from the germline V gene are SQVTM and ANQGSEA. Trimming at V came to 0 bases and at J to 2 bases, leaving 5 bases not matched to a gene. CDR3 DNA: TGCAGCGTTGAAGAAGTACTAGCGGGAGGAGCCTACGAGCAGTACTTC. This codes for CSVEEVLAGGAYEQYF.

The rearrangement joins TRBV5-1 to TRBJ2-7; 10 bases fit TRBD2. The CDR3 spans 16 residues. CDR1 and CDR2 from the germline V gene are SGHRS and YFSETQ. Trimming cost V 3 bases and J 7 bases; bases outside gene matches: 13. The CDR3: CASSSTSGATRREQYF. CDR3 nucleotide sequence: TGCGCCAGCAGCTCAACTAGCGGGGCGACCCGGCGGGAGCAGTACTTC.